This T cell receptor beta chain was sequenced for a study of low-dose radiotherapy and immunotherapy resistance in tumors. Study-level background: Members of Cohort 2 were treated with 1 Gy per fraction every two weeks; their total was 13 Gy over 26 weeks.

Both TCRalpha and TCRbeta chains were reverse transcribed with V-gene-specific primers. It was with a constant-region primer and a V-primer adapter that TCRs were amplified over roughly 19 PCR cycles. In vitro transcription was used to amplify the isolated mRNA. In TCRdb, the reads were re-called with MiXCR into one record per CDR3 protein. The sample includes under 90,000 distinct CDR3 sequences, over 15% of them seen just once. V was clipped by 3 bases and J by 3 bases, with 11 bases between them. Looked up from germline, CDR1 is LGHDT and CDR2 is YNNKEL (reference sequence). The CDR3 totals 14 residues. This sample's time point: before trial treatment. The table lists this clonotype with many counts.

The sequenced sample was PBMCs, obtained before treatment. The chain recombines TRBV3-1 with TRBJ1-1; possible D gene TRBD1, 6 bases. This TCR was sampled from a male donor with prostate cancer. The CDR3 coding sequence is TGTGCCAGCAGCCAGCAAACAGGGTACACTGAAGCTTTCTTT. Encoded protein: CASSQQTGYTEAFF.